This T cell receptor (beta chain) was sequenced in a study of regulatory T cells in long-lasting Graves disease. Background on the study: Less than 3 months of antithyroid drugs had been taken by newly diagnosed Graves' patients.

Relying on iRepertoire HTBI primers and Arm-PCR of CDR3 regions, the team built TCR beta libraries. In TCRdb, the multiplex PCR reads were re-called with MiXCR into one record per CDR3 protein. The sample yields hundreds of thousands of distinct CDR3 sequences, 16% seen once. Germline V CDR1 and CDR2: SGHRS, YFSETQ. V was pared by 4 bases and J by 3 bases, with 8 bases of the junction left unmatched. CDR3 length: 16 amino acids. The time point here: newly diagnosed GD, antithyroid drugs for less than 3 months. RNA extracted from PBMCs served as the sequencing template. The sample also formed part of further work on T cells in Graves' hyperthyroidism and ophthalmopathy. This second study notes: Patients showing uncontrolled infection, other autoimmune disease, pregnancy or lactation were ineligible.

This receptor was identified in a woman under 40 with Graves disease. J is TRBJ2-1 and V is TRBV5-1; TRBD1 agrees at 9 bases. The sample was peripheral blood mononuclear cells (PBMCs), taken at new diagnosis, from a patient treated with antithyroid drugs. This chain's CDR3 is CASSVIRQGGYNEQFF. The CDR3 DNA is TGCGCCAGCAGCGTAATCCGACAGGGGGGCTACAATGAGCAGTTCTTC.